These T cell receptor beta chains were read from a single sample in a study of cytomegalovirus exposure and HLA in healthy donors. Method: immunoSEQ multiplex PCR; TCRdb's copy keeps in-frame clones and lacks some. The repertoire consists of about 160,000 clones, with about 84% occurring once and the leading ten covering 1% to 1.5%. The sequencing input was PBMCs. The receptors come from a man aged 45 to 65 in good health and CMV-seropositive. Both conserved end residues are part of each CDR3. Fields, in order: D gene, V gene, J gene, clone size, CDR3 protein, CDR3 DNA. A D gene is named only where the DNA matches it firmly. Clone sizes are given selectively: once, few, many, or a class where the clone is expanded.

d_gene: NA
v_gene: TRBV9
j_gene: TRBJ1-4
abundance: NA
CDR3aa: CASSAQASRNEKLFF
CDR3nt: TGTGCCAGCAGCGCCCAGGCGAGTAGGAATGAAAAACTGTTTTTT

d_gene: TRBD2
v_gene: TRBV27
j_gene: TRBJ2-5
abundance: NA
CDR3aa: CASSRLGLAAQGTQYF
CDR3nt: TGTGCCAGCAGCCGATTGGGACTAGCGGCCCAAGGGACCCAGTACTTC

d_gene: TRBD1
v_gene: TRBV5-4
j_gene: TRBJ1-1
abundance: few
CDR3aa: CASRRDSQNTEAFF
CDR3nt: TGTGCCAGCAGGCGGGACAGCCAGAACACTGAAGCTTTCTTT

d_gene: TRBD1
v_gene: TRBV5-1
j_gene: TRBJ1-1
abundance: NA
CDR3aa: CASSLPGTGAGAFF
CDR3nt: TGCGCCAGCAGCTTGCCCGGGACAGGGGCGGGAGCTTTCTTT

d_gene: NA
v_gene: TRBV4-2
j_gene: TRBJ2-2
abundance: NA
CDR3aa: CASSQSTGNTGELFF
CDR3nt: TGTGCCAGCAGCCAATCGACAGGAAACACCGGGGAGCTGTTTTTT

d_gene: NA
v_gene: TRBV27
j_gene: TRBJ1-1
abundance: NA
CDR3aa: CASRAVTGTEAFF
CDR3nt: TGTGCCAGTCGGGCCGTAACAGGCACTGAAGCTTTCTTT

d_gene: NA
v_gene: TRBV11-3
j_gene: TRBJ2-2
abundance: NA
CDR3aa: CASSFGQSNTGELFF
CDR3nt: TGTGCCAGCAGCTTTGGACAGTCGAACACCGGGGAGCTGTTTTTT

d_gene: NA
v_gene: TRBV2
j_gene: TRBJ2-1
abundance: NA
CDR3aa: CASQEYNEQFF
CDR3nt: TGTGCCAGCCAGGAATACAATGAGCAGTTCTTC

d_gene: NA
v_gene: TRBV6-9
j_gene: TRBJ1-1
abundance: NA
CDR3aa: CASSCIDGRDTEAFF
CDR3nt: TGTGCCAGCAGTTGTATTGATGGGCGAGACACTGAAGCTTTCTTT

d_gene: NA
v_gene: TRBV7-8
j_gene: TRBJ1-1
abundance: NA
CDR3aa: CASSLAGVNTEAFF
CDR3nt: TGTGCCAGCAGCTTAGCCGGGGTGAACACTGAAGCTTTCTTT

d_gene: NA
v_gene: TRBV19
j_gene: TRBJ1-5
abundance: NA
CDR3aa: CASSNQGGQPQHF
CDR3nt: TGTGCCAGTAGTAACCAGGGTGGACAGCCCCAGCATTTT

d_gene: NA
v_gene: TRBV10-3
j_gene: TRBJ1-4
abundance: NA
CDR3aa: CAIRETENEKLFF
CDR3nt: TGTGCCATCAGAGAAACCGAGAATGAAAAACTGTTTTTT

d_gene: TRBD1
v_gene: TRBV30
j_gene: TRBJ1-4
abundance: NA
CDR3aa: CAWKTGGGFAFNEKLFF
CDR3nt: TGTGCCTGGAAAACAGGGGGCGGGTTTGCCTTTAATGAAAAACTGTTTTTT

d_gene: TRBD2
v_gene: TRBV7-2
j_gene: TRBJ2-7
abundance: few
CDR3aa: CASSFATSGYLYEQYF
CDR3nt: TGTGCCAGCAGCTTCGCCACTAGCGGGTATCTCTACGAGCAGTACTTC

d_gene: TRBD2
v_gene: TRBV4-3
j_gene: TRBJ2-1
abundance: NA
CDR3aa: CASSQISGSSYNEQFF
CDR3nt: TGCGCCAGCAGCCAGATTAGCGGGAGCTCCTACAATGAGCAGTTCTTC